Below are 17 T cell receptor beta chains sequenced from a single sample in a study of T cell responses to AZD1222 COVID-19 vaccine. The assay was immunoSEQ multiplex PCR, and TCRdb's table has in-frame clones only and misses some. The sample carries around 140,000 clones, 91% recorded once. Material: peripheral blood, obtained 28 days after the second AZD1222 dose. The receptors here all came from an adult who received the AZD1222 COVID-19 vaccine.

V and J are TRBV2 and TRBJ2-3; tentatively, D is TRBD1 (8 bases). The germline gives CDR1 SNHLY, CDR2 FYNNEI. This CDR3 region has 13 residues. This CDR3 reads CAQGGTSTDTQYF. In nucleotides, the CDR3 is TGTGCACAGGGGGGGACTAGCACAGATACGCAGTATTTT.

This sequence joins TRBV18 and TRBJ1-1; D possibly corresponds to TRBD1 (6 bases). The germline V gene encodes CDR1 KGHSH and CDR2 LQKENI. This CDR3 region has 14 residues. V was cut by 8 bases and J by 2 bases, with 15 bases left in between. CDR3 region: CASTRRTENTEAFF. The DNA for the CDR3 is TGTGCCAGCACCCGACGGACAGAAAACACTGAAGCTTTCTTT.

V usage is TRBV10-3 and J usage is TRBJ1-5, with 9 bases matching TRBD1. This CDR3 region has 12 residues. The V gene's germline CDR1 is ENHRY and CDR2 SYGVKD. The CDR3 region is CATGTGNQPQHF. The CDR3, as DNA: TGTGCTACCGGGACAGGGAATCAGCCCCAGCATTTT.

The CDR3 DNA sequence: TGTGCCAGCAGCCCCAACATGGGAGGTGGAAACACCATATATTTT. This encodes CASSPNMGGGNTIYF. The chain carries TRBV11-2 and TRBJ1-3; unclear D gene. CDR1 SGHAT and CDR2 FQNNGV come from the germline V gene. The germline V and J ends were trimmed by 5 bases and 3 bases, with 14 bases remaining between them. The CDR3 is 15 residues long.

The chain has TRBV6-5 and TRBJ2-7; 12 bases match TRBD2. Germline CDR1 MNHEY, CDR2 SVGAGI. V shed 6 bases and J 6 bases; nucleotides not matched to a gene: 9. The CDR3 length is 15 residues. CDR3 DNA sequence: TGTGCCAGCAGCCACGCGGCTAGCGGGAGGGCCGAGCAGTACGTC. As protein: CASSHAASGRAEQYV.

The V gene is TRBV6-1, the J gene TRBJ2-7; 11 nucleotides agree with TRBD2. CDR1 is MNHNS, CDR2 SASEGT, per germline. The V and J ends lost 3 bases and 3 bases, in that order; junction bases with no gene match: 4. The CDR3 has 15 residues. Here the CDR3 DNA reads TGTGCCAGCAGTGAGGGACTAGCGGATTACTACGAGCAGTACGTC. As protein: CASSEGLADYYEQYV.

The chain joins TRBV30 to TRBJ2-1; 8 nucleotides line up with TRBD2. After removal of 0 bases from V and 12 bases from J, the junction contained 13 bases not matched to a gene. CDR3 length equals 15 residues. Germline lookup yields CDR1 GTSNPN and CDR2 SVGIG (reference sequence). Here the CDR3 reads CAWSVRSLTREGQFF. The CDR3 DNA reads TGTGCCTGGAGTGTACGCTCCCTCACACGGGAGGGGCAGTTCTTC.

The V call is TRBV5-1, the J call TRBJ2-1; 11 bases align to TRBD1. CDR3 length equals 14 residues. V lost 4 bases to trimming and J lost 10 bases; unmatched junction nucleotides: 7. From germline, CDR1 is SGHRS and CDR2 YFSETQ. The CDR3 region is CASSPRTGGGEQFF. CDR3 bases: TGCGCCAGCAGCCCAAGGACAGGGGGCGGAGAGCAGTTCTTC.

This rearrangement joins TRBV30 to TRBJ2-5, with D perhaps given as TRBD1 or TRBD2 (5 bases each). Trimming took 2 bases from V and 1 from J, leaving 11 bases between them. From germline, CDR1 is GTSNPN and CDR2 SVGIG (reference sequence). The CDR3 spans 14 residues. The CDR3 reads CAWSNPGPQETQYF. The CDR3 DNA reads TGTGCCTGGAGTAACCCGGGACCCCAAGAGACCCAGTACTTC.

This chain joins TRBV20-1 and TRBJ2-7; tentative D call: TRBD2 (6 bases). Per the germline V gene, CDR1 is DFQATT and CDR2 is SNEGSKA (reference sequence). Trimming removed 3 bases from V and 7 bases from J, with 19 bases in between. There are 14 residues in the CDR3. The CDR3 nucleotides read TGCAGTGCTAGTGGTCTAGCGAGTTCCTGGGAGCAGTACTTC. Encoded protein: CSASGLASSWEQYF.

The rearrangement joins TRBV18 to TRBJ2-5; D is unresolved. CDR1 and CDR2 from the germline V gene are KGHSH and LQKENI. The CDR3 covers 12 residues. The ends were cut back, 0 bases at V and 5 bases at J, with 4 bases in the middle. CDR3 sequence reads: CASSPPTETQYF. In DNA form, the CDR3 reads TGTGCCAGCTCACCACCGACGGAGACCCAGTACTTC.

V gene TRBV24-1 combines with J gene TRBJ1-1; no definite D call. Trimming left V 0 bases short and J 3 bases short, with 10 bases between. The CDR3 covers 15 residues. Germline CDR1 and CDR2: KGHDR and SFDVKD. For the CDR3, the DNA is TGTGCCACCAGTGATTTGCCGAGTTGGCACACTGAAGCTTTCTTT. This translates into CATSDLPSWHTEAFF.

This clone was seen just once. The chain is built from TRBV15 and TRBJ2-1, with a tentative D call TRBD2 (5 bases). The length of the CDR3 is 14 residues. CDR1 is LNHNV and CDR2 is YYDKDF in the germline V gene (reference sequence). Between the trimmed V and J ends, which lost 3 bases and 2 bases, there was a span of 8 bases. DNA of the CDR3: TGTGCCACCAGCAGGACCGGGGCCTACAATGAGCAGTTCTTC. This translates into CATSRTGAYNEQFF.

The gene calls are TRBV9 and TRBJ2-1; 11 nucleotides match TRBD2. The CDR3 runs to 15 residues. Germline values: CDR1 SGDLS, CDR2 YYNGEE. J was trimmed by 7 bases and V by 4 bases; bases with no gene match: 7. As DNA, the CDR3 is TGTGCCAGCAGCCTCGGGGGACTAGCGGATAATGAGCAGTTCTTC. Its translation is CASSLGGLADNEQFF.

The CDR3: CASSEQGSSNQPQHF. CDR3 DNA: TGTGCCAGCAGTGAACAGGGGAGTAGCAATCAGCCCCAGCATTTT. The chain recombines TRBV2 with TRBJ1-5; maybe TRBD1 (6 bases). Germline V gives CDR1 SNHLY, CDR2 FYNNEI. Deletions cut 2 bases from V and 0 bases from J, with 8 bases between. The CDR3 has 15 amino acids. Variable domain in full (rest from reference TRBV2 and TRBJ1-5): EPEVTQTPSHQVTQMGQEVILRCVPISNHLYFYWYRQILGQKVEFLVSFYNNEISEKSEIFDDQFSVERPDGSNFTLKIRSTKLEDSAMYFCASSEQGSSNQPQHFGDGTRLSIL.

This rearrangement joins TRBV11-2 to TRBJ2-1; D remains unclear. Between the trimmed V and J ends, which lost 3 bases and 0 bases, there was a span of 9 bases. This CDR3 comprises 15 residues. The V gene's germline CDR1 is SGHAT and CDR2 FQNNGV. Here the CDR3 reads CASSLRLSSYNEQFF. The CDR3 bases are TGTGCCAGCAGCTTGAGGCTGAGCTCCTACAATGAGCAGTTCTTC. The complete variable domain, with remaining parts taken from reference TRBV11-2 and TRBJ2-1, reads EAGVAQSPRYKIIEKRQSVAFWCNPISGHATLYWYQQILGQGPKLLIQFQNNGVVDDSQLPKDRFSAERLKGVDSTLKIQPAKLEDSAVYLCASSLRLSSYNEQFFGPGTRLTVL.

The chain is built from TRBV6-5 and TRBJ1-2, with D maybe TRBD1 (6 bases). The CDR3 has 13 residues. CDR1 MNHEY and CDR2 SVGAGI come from the germline V gene. The V and J ends lost 10 bases and 1 base respectively, with 13 bases between them. The CDR3 DNA is TGTGCCACGAGACAGGATTTTAACTATGGCTACACCTTC. Amino acids: CATRQDFNYGYTF.